This is a list of T cell receptor beta chains from one sample in a study of cytomegalovirus exposure and HLA in healthy donors. Here immunoSEQ multiplex PCR was the method, and the copy in TCRdb shows in-frame clones only, minus some. This sample has approximately 120,000 clones, with roughly 70% found just once. Sequences were obtained from PBMCs. These receptors were obtained from a woman in her seventies in good health and CMV-seropositive. CDR3s include the opening cysteine and the closing phenylalanine or tryptophan. Each record gives: clone size, J gene, D gene, V gene, CDR3 DNA, CDR3 protein. D genes are given only for firm matches. Size tells how often a clone was seen (once, few, many) or the class of an expanded clone, and some rows leave it out.

size: few; J: TRBJ2-3; D: .; V: TRBV7-2; DNA: TGTGCCAGCAGCTTGAGGACTGTCACAGATACGCAGTATTTT; CDR3: CASSLRTVTDTQYF
size: .; J: TRBJ2-7; D: TRBD2; V: TRBV11-2; DNA: TGTGCCAGCAGCTTAGAGTGGGAGGGAGGGATCTACGAGCAGTACTTC; CDR3: CASSLEWEGGIYEQYF
size: .; J: TRBJ1-4; D: .; V: TRBV6-5; DNA: TGTGCCAGCAGGTACGGAGCTCTGGATGAAAAACTGTTTTTT; CDR3: CASRYGALDEKLFF
size: .; J: TRBJ2-7; D: .; V: TRBV6-5; DNA: TGTGCCAGCAGTTATGGGCAGTTGGGGCGGTACGAGCAGTACTTC; CDR3: CASSYGQLGRYEQYF
size: .; J: TRBJ2-5; D: TRBD2; V: TRBV7-8; DNA: TGTGCCAGCTCCAAATCCATAGCGGGGGGACAAGAGACCCAGTACTTC; CDR3: CASSKSIAGGQETQYF
size: .; J: TRBJ2-1; D: TRBD2; V: TRBV5-1; DNA: TGCGCCAGCAGGTGGAGCGGGGGGTGGGATGAGCAGTTCTTC; CDR3: CASRWSGGWDEQFF
size: .; J: TRBJ1-2; D: TRBD1; V: TRBV4-3; DNA: TGCGCCAGCAGCCCCGCAGGGGGTACATCCTATGGCTACACCTTC; CDR3: CASSPAGGTSYGYTF
size: .; J: TRBJ1-2; D: .; V: TRBV19; DNA: TGTGCCAGTAGTTCGGGCAGGGCCTATGGCTACACCTTC; CDR3: CASSSGRAYGYTF
size: .; J: TRBJ1-1; D: .; V: TRBV14; DNA: TGTGCCAGCAGCCACGGGGGAAGGATTGAAGCTTTCTTT; CDR3: CASSHGGRIEAFF
size: .; J: TRBJ2-7; D: .; V: TRBV20-1; DNA: TGCAGTGCTAGAGGTCCCGGGGAGCAGTACTTC; CDR3: CSARGPGEQYF
size: .; J: TRBJ2-5; D: .; V: TRBV9; DNA: TGTGCCAGCAGCGTAGGCCAGGCTAAAGAGACCCAGTACTTC; CDR3: CASSVGQAKETQYF
size: .; J: TRBJ1-5; D: .; V: TRBV19; DNA: TGTGCCAGTAGTGGTACAGGGAAGGATAGCAATCAGCCCCAGCATTTT; CDR3: CASSGTGKDSNQPQHF
size: once; J: TRBJ2-1; D: TRBD1; V: TRBV4-1; DNA: TGCGCCAGCACCCAGGGGGCGAGCTCCTACAATGAGCAGTTCTTC; CDR3: CASTQGASSYNEQFF
size: .; J: TRBJ1-1; D: TRBD1; V: TRBV19; DNA: TGTGCCAGTAGTGCGCGGGACAGGGGGAACACTGAAGCTTTCTTT; CDR3: CASSARDRGNTEAFF
size: few; J: TRBJ1-1; D: .; V: TRBV10-1; DNA: TGCGCCAGCAGTGAAATCCAGGCGGGGAACACTGAAGCTTTCTTT; CDR3: CASSEIQAGNTEAFF
size: .; J: TRBJ2-1; D: .; V: TRBV7-2; DNA: TGTGCCAGCAGCCTACAGGGTCACCGCTACAATGAGCAGTTCTTC; CDR3: CASSLQGHRYNEQFF
size: .; J: TRBJ1-4; D: TRBD1; V: TRBV10-3; DNA: TGTGCCATCAGTGTGTTCGGGACAGGGATTGTAAAACTGTTTTTT; CDR3: CAISVFGTGIVKLFF
size: .; J: TRBJ1-4; D: .; V: TRBV4-3; DNA: TGCGCCAGCAGCCCCGCGGGGGAAACTAATGAAAAACTGTTTTTT; CDR3: CASSPAGETNEKLFF
size: .; J: TRBJ2-3; D: TRBD2; V: TRBV7-8; DNA: TGTGCCAGCAGCTTATCTCGACTAGCGGGGGGGACACGAGATACGCAGTATTTT; CDR3: CASSLSRLAGGTRDTQYF
size: .; J: TRBJ2-7; D: TRBD2; V: TRBV10-1; DNA: TGCGCCAGCAGCAAGGGAGCGGGGCTCTCCTACGAGCAGTACTTC; CDR3: CASSKGAGLSYEQYF
size: .; J: TRBJ2-1; D: TRBD2; V: TRBV4-2; DNA: TGTGCCAGCAGCCCTAGTGAAGTAGCGGGGGGGCCGAATGAGCAGTTCTTC; CDR3: CASSPSEVAGGPNEQFF
size: once; J: TRBJ1-1; D: TRBD1; V: TRBV30; DNA: TGTGCCTGGAGTACAACCGGGACAGGGATCGGGCCTGAAGCTTTCTTT; CDR3: CAWSTTGTGIGPEAFF
size: .; J: TRBJ2-3; D: .; V: TRBV2; DNA: TGTGCCAGCAGTTCGAACTACTACACAGATACGCAGTATTTT; CDR3: CASSSNYYTDTQYF
size: .; J: TRBJ2-1; D: .; V: TRBV6-5; DNA: TGTGCCAGCAGTGAAAGCGGCCCTTATGCGTTCTTC; CDR3: CASSESGPYAFF
size: few; J: TRBJ1-1; D: TRBD1; V: TRBV6-5; DNA: TGTGCCAGCGGACAGGGGGCTTCGAGCACTGAAGCTTTCTTT; CDR3: CASGQGASSTEAFF
size: .; J: TRBJ2-2; D: .; V: TRBV9; DNA: TGTGCCAGCAGCGTAGACCTAGCACAGACCGGGGAGCTGTTTTTT; CDR3: CASSVDLAQTGELFF
size: many; J: TRBJ2-2; D: TRBD2; V: TRBV4-3; DNA: TGCGCCAGCAGCCAAGGGATAGCGGGGGGCGGGAACACCGGGGAGCTGTTTTTT; CDR3: CASSQGIAGGGNTGELFF
size: few; J: TRBJ1-3; D: .; V: TRBV19; DNA: TGTGCCAGTAGTCGAAAACAGGGACGGAGCTCTGGAAACACCATATATTTT; CDR3: CASSRKQGRSSGNTIYF
size: .; J: TRBJ2-5; D: .; V: TRBV7-8; DNA: TGTGCCAGCAACCCGACCATCAGGTGGCAAGAGACCCAGTACTTC; CDR3: CASNPTIRWQETQYF
size: .; J: TRBJ2-7; D: TRBD2; V: TRBV4-2; DNA: TGTGCCAGCAGCCAAGCCGCGGGGGGCCCCTACGAGCAGTACTTC; CDR3: CASSQAAGGPYEQYF
size: .; J: TRBJ2-3; D: .; V: TRBV6-1; DNA: TGTGCCAGCAGTGAAGACAGGCCAGATACGCAGTATTTT; CDR3: CASSEDRPDTQYF
size: .; J: TRBJ2-1; D: .; V: TRBV7-6; DNA: TGTGCCAGCAGCGCCCTAGCCTCGGGTGGCTACAATGAGCAGTTCTTC; CDR3: CASSALASGGYNEQFF
size: few; J: TRBJ2-5; D: TRBD2; V: TRBV25-1; DNA: TGTGCCAGCAGTGAGGCTAGCGGGGGGGTGAGGACCCAGTACTTC; CDR3: CASSEASGGVRTQYF
size: .; J: TRBJ2-5; D: .; V: TRBV19; DNA: TGTGCCAGTAGCCAACTCCGCGGAGAGACCCAGTACTTC; CDR3: CASSQLRGETQYF
size: .; J: TRBJ2-2; D: TRBD1; V: TRBV5-4; DNA: TGTGCCAGCAGCATCGGGCAGGGGGCGGCCGGGGAGCTGTTTTTT; CDR3: CASSIGQGAAGELFF
size: .; J: TRBJ1-2; D: .; V: TRBV7-2; DNA: TGTGCCAGCAGCCCCAGGACTGGGACTGGGGAGGTTTTGGGACATGGCTACACCTTC; CDR3: CASSPRTGTGEVLGHGYTF
size: .; J: TRBJ1-4; D: .; V: TRBV30; DNA: TGTGCCTGGAGTAGGGGACTTGAAAAACTGTTTTTT; CDR3: CAWSRGLEKLFF
size: .; J: TRBJ2-1; D: TRBD1; V: TRBV5-1; DNA: TGCGCCAGCAGCACGTCGGACAGGGTGACGAATGAGCAGTTCTTC; CDR3: CASSTSDRVTNEQFF
size: few; J: TRBJ1-2; D: TRBD1; V: TRBV30; DNA: TGTGCCTGGAGTACCACCACAGGGGGCTATGGCTACACCTTC; CDR3: CAWSTTTGGYGYTF
size: .; J: TRBJ2-7; D: TRBD1; V: TRBV15; DNA: TGTGCCACCAGCAGAGAAAGGTCCGGGACAGGCAGCTCCTACGAGCAGTACTTC; CDR3: CATSRERSGTGSSYEQYF
size: .; J: TRBJ2-1; D: TRBD2; V: TRBV6-5; DNA: TGTGCCAGCACCAACATACTAGCGGGGGGAAGGGAGCAGTTCTTC; CDR3: CASTNILAGGREQFF
size: few; J: TRBJ1-6; D: .; V: TRBV30; DNA: TGTGCCTGGAGTGCACTTGGCACAGGTATTGGCAATTCACCCCTCCACTTT; CDR3: CAWSALGTGIGNSPLHF
size: once; J: TRBJ1-5; D: TRBD1; V: TRBV27; DNA: TGTGCCAGCAGCCTAACGGGGACAGGAGTTAGCAATCAGCCCCAGCATTTT; CDR3: CASSLTGTGVSNQPQHF
size: few; J: TRBJ1-1; D: .; V: TRBV7-9; DNA: TGTGCCAGCAGCTTAGACGGTTTCACTGAAGCTTTCTTT; CDR3: CASSLDGFTEAFF
size: few; J: TRBJ1-6; D: TRBD1; V: TRBV30; DNA: TGTGCCTGGAGTGTACTGACAGGGGATTCACCCCTCCACTTT; CDR3: CAWSVLTGDSPLHF
size: .; J: TRBJ2-2; D: .; V: TRBV7-9; DNA: TGTGCCAGCAGCTCGGACCTCTCTTTGGGGCCAGGCGGGGAGCTGTTTTTT; CDR3: CASSSDLSLGPGGELFF
size: .; J: TRBJ1-5; D: .; V: TRBV6-5; DNA: TGTGCCAGCAGCCCCCGTAGCAATCAGCCCCAGCATTTT; CDR3: CASSPRSNQPQHF
size: .; J: TRBJ1-4; D: .; V: TRBV14; DNA: TGTGCCAGCAGCCAATTTGGCCAGACTAATGAAAAACTGTTTTTT; CDR3: CASSQFGQTNEKLFF
size: .; J: TRBJ2-5; D: .; V: TRBV9; DNA: TGTGCCAGCAGCGTAGTGGGGGGAATGGAAGAGACCCAGTACTTC; CDR3: CASSVVGGMEETQYF
size: .; J: TRBJ2-5; D: .; V: TRBV5-1; DNA: TGCGCCAGCAGCTCACAGCCCCAAGAGACCCAGTACTTC; CDR3: CASSSQPQETQYF
size: .; J: TRBJ2-7; D: TRBD1; V: TRBV5-1; DNA: TGCGCCAGCAGCTTGGCCGGACAGGGGGCGCGGGAGCAGTACTTC; CDR3: CASSLAGQGAREQYF
size: few; J: TRBJ1-5; D: .; V: TRBV30; DNA: TGTGCCTGGAGTAGTTCCGGGTTGCTACAGCCCCAGCATTTT; CDR3: CAWSSSGLLQPQHF
size: .; J: TRBJ2-5; D: TRBD1; V: TRBV7-2; DNA: TGTGCCAGCAGCTACCCAGGGGGACAAGAGACCCAGTACTTC; CDR3: CASSYPGGQETQYF
size: .; J: TRBJ2-3; D: .; V: TRBV5-1; DNA: TGCGCCAGCAGCTTTAACACAGATACGCAGTATTTT; CDR3: CASSFNTDTQYF
size: .; J: TRBJ1-2; D: TRBD1; V: TRBV27; DNA: TGTGCCAGCTCGCCGAGGGACAGACCTCTCTATGGCTACACCTTC; CDR3: CASSPRDRPLYGYTF
size: few; J: TRBJ1-2; D: .; V: TRBV7-9; DNA: TGTGCCAGCAGTACCGGGACTTTTAACTATGGCTACACCTTC; CDR3: CASSTGTFNYGYTF
size: .; J: TRBJ1-3; D: .; V: TRBV4-1; DNA: TGCGCCAGCACCTGGGGCACAGAGACCTCTGGAAACACCATATATTTT; CDR3: CASTWGTETSGNTIYF
size: .; J: TRBJ1-2; D: .; V: TRBV5-6; DNA: TGTGCCAGCAGCTTGGCCGGGGGGAACTATGGCTACACCTTC; CDR3: CASSLAGGNYGYTF
size: .; J: TRBJ2-5; D: .; V: TRBV30; DNA: TGTGCCTGGAGTGTCCTTTTAGAGACCCAGTACTTC; CDR3: CAWSVLLETQYF
size: .; J: TRBJ2-3; D: TRBD2; V: TRBV29-1; DNA: TGCAGCGTCGTACTAGCGGGGAAGGCAGATACGCAGTATTTT; CDR3: CSVVLAGKADTQYF